A selection of T cell receptor beta chains follows, all from one sample in a study of T cells in Graves' hyperthyroidism and ophthalmopathy. One entry per CDR3 protein results from TCRdb running MiXCR on the multiplex PCR reads. Of 450,000 to 650,000 distinct CDR3 sequences listed, approximately 17% are singletons. Material for sequencing was blood. These receptors were collected from a woman under 30 with Graves' ophthalmopathy. Each CDR3 is given with its conserved first and last residue. The order of the fields is clone size, V gene, D gene, J gene, CDR3 protein, CDR3 DNA. A D gene is named only where the DNA matches it firmly. Part of the rows lack a size; the others show once, few, many or a class for expanded clones.

>many|TRBV6-2/TRBV6-3|TRBD2|TRBJ2-1
CASSYPGTSDAIGGNEQFF
TGTGCCAGCAGTTACCCCGGGACTAGCGACGCCATAGGGGGCAATGAGCAGTTCTTC
>.|TRBV3-1|.|TRBJ1-2
CASSSGSSYGYTF
TGTGCCAGCAGTTCCGGGTCAAGCTATGGCTACACCTTC
>many|TRBV12-3/TRBV12-4|.|TRBJ2-7
CASSLDRRSEQYF
TGTGCCAGCAGTTTAGACAGGCGTTCCGAGCAGTACTTC
>many|TRBV28|.|TRBJ2-2
CASRRLRAGELFF
TGTGCCAGCAGGCGACTAAGGGCCGGGGAGCTGTTTTTT
>.|TRBV29-1|TRBD1|TRBJ1-1
CSGDRGNTEAFF
TGCAGCGGTGACAGGGGAAACACTGAAGCTTTCTTT
>many|TRBV3-1|TRBD1|TRBJ1-2
CASSQASTRQGGYTF
TGTGCCAGCAGCCAAGCTAGTACCCGACAGGGAGGCTACACCTTC
>few|TRBV19|.|TRBJ1-1
CASTPGALNTEAFF
TGTGCCAGTACCCCCGGAGCCTTGAACACTGAAGCTTTCTTT
>many|TRBV29-1|.|TRBJ2-3
CSVSRGSTDTQYF
TGCAGCGTTAGTAGGGGGAGCACAGATACGCAGTATTTT
>few|TRBV6-1|.|TRBJ2-2
CASSHASNTGELFF
TGTGCCAGCAGCCACGCAAGTAACACCGGGGAGCTGTTTTTT
>many|TRBV5-1|TRBD1|TRBJ2-7
CASTTDRSSSYEQYF
TGCGCCAGCACCACGGACAGGTCGAGCTCCTACGAGCAGTACTTC
>many|TRBV30|.|TRBJ2-5
CAWSDAGRSQETQYF
TGTGCCTGGAGTGACGCGGGACGGTCCCAAGAGACCCAGTACTTC
>many|TRBV11-3|TRBD2|TRBJ2-1
CASSKLAGGVNEQFF
TGTGCCAGCAGCAAACTAGCGGGGGGCGTCAATGAGCAGTTCTTC
>many|TRBV11-2|.|TRBJ2-7
CASSRRGNEQYF
TGTGCCAGCAGCCGCCGGGGTAACGAGCAGTACTTC